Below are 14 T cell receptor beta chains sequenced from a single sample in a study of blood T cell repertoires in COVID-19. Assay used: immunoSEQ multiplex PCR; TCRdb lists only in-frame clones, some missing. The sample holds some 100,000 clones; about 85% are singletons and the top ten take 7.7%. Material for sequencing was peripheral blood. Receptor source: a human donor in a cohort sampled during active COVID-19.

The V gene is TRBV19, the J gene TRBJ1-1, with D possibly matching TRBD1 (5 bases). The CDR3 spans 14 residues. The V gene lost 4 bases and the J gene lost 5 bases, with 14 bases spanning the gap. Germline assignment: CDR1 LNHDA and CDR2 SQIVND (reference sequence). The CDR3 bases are TGTGCCAGTAGTACCCAGGGCCGAGGAACTGAAGCTTTCTTT. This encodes CASSTQGRGTEAFF.

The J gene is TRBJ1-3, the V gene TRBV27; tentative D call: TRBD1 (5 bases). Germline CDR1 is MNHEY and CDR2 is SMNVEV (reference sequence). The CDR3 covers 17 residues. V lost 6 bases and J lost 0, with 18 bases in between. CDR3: CASRRGQRGNSGNTIYF. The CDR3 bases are TGTGCCAGCAGGCGAGGCCAACGGGGGAACTCTGGAAACACCATATATTTT.

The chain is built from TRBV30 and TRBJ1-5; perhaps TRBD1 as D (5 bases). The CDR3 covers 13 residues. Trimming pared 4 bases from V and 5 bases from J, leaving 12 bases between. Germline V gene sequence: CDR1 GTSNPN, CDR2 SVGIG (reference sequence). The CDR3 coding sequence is TGTGCCTGGAAGGCCCAGGGTCATCAGCCCCAGCATTTT. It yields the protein CAWKAQGHQPQHF.

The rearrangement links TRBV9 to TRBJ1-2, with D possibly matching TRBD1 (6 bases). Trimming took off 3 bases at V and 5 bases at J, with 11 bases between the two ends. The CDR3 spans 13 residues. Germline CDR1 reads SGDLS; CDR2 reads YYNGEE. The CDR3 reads CASSDRVGYGYTF. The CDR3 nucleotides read TGTGCCAGCAGCGACAGGGTGGGTTATGGCTACACCTTC.

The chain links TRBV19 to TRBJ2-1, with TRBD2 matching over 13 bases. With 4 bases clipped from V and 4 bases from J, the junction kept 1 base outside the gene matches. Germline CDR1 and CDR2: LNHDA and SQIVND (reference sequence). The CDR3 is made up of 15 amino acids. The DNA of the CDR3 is TGTGCCAGTAGTAGACTAGCGGGAGGTTACAATGAGCAGTTCTTC. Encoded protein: CASSRLAGGYNEQFF. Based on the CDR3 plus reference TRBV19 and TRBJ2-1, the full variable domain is DGGITQSPKYLFRKEGQNVTLSCEQNLNHDAMYWYRQDPGQGLRLIYYSQIVNDFQKGDIAEGYSVSREKKESFPLTVTSAQKNPTAFYLCASSRLAGGYNEQFFGPGTRLTVL.

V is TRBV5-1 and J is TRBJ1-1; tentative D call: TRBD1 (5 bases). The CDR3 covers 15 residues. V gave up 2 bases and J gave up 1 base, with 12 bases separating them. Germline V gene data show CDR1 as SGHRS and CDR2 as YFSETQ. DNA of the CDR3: TGCGCCAGCAGCTTTTATCAGGGAAAGAACACTGAAGCTTTCTTT. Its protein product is CASSFYQGKNTEAFF.

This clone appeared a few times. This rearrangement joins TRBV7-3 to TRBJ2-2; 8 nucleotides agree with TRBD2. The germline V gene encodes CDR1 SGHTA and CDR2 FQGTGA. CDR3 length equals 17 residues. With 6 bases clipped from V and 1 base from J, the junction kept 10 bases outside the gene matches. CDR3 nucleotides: TGTGCCAGCAGTGATACAAGACTAGCGAGGAACACCGGGGAGCTGTTTTTT. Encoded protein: CASSDTRLARNTGELFF. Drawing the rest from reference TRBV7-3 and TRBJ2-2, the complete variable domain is GAGVSQTPSNKVTEKGKYVELRCDPISGHTALYWYRQSLGQGPEFLIYFQGTGAADDSGLPNDRFFAVRPEGSVSTLKIQRTERGDSAVYLCASSDTRLARNTGELFFGEGSRLTVL.

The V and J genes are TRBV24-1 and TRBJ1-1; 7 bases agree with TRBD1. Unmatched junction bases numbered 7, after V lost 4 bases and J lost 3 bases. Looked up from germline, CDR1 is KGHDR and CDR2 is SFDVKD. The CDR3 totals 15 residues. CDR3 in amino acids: CATSEPQGLDTEAFF. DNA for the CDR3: TGTGCCACCAGTGAACCACAGGGGCTAGACACTGAAGCTTTCTTT.

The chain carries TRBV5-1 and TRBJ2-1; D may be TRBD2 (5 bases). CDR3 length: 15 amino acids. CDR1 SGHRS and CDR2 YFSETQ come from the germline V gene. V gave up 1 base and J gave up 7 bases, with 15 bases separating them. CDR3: CASSLQEALGNEQFF. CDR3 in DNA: TGCGCCAGCAGCTTGCAGGAGGCCTTAGGAAATGAGCAGTTCTTC. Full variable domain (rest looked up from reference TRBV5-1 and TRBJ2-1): KAGVTQTPRYLIKTRGQQVTLSCSPISGHRSVSWYQQTPGQGLQFLFEYFSETQRNKGNFPGRFSGRQFSNSRSEMNVSTLELGDSALYLCASSLQEALGNEQFFGPGTRLTVL.

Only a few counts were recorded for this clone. The CDR3 DNA reads as TGTGCCAGCAGCTTGGAACAGAACACCGGGGAGCTGTTTTTT. Translation: CASSLEQNTGELFF. The J gene is TRBJ2-2, the V gene TRBV5-4; no clear D. Trimming shortened V by 0 bases and J by 1 base, and 4 bases separated the two germline ends. The CDR3 is 14 residues long. CDR1 is SGHNT, CDR2 YYREEE, per germline (reference sequence).

The CDR3 region has the DNA TGTGCCAGCTCACCACTAGAGAGCGCTGAAGCTTTCTTT. This codes for CASSPLESAEAFF. The chain links TRBV18 to TRBJ1-1; no clear D gene. The CDR3 extends over 13 amino acids. V was cut by 1 base and J by 6 bases, with 9 bases left in between. CDR1 is KGHSH, CDR2 LQKENI, per germline.

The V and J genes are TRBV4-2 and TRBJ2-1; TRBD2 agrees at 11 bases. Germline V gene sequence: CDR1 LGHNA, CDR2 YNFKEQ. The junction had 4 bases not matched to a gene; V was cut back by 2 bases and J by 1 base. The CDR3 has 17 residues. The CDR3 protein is CASSQLAGGRSYNEQFF. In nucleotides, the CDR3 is TGTGCCAGCAGCCAACTAGCGGGAGGAAGGTCCTACAATGAGCAGTTCTTC.

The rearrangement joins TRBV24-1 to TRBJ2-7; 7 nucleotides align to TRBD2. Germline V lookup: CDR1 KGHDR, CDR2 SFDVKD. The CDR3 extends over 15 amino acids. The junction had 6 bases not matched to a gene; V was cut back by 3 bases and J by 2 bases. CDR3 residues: CATSDNSGTTYEQYF. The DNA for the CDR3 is TGTGCCACCAGTGATAACAGCGGGACGACCTACGAGCAGTACTTC.

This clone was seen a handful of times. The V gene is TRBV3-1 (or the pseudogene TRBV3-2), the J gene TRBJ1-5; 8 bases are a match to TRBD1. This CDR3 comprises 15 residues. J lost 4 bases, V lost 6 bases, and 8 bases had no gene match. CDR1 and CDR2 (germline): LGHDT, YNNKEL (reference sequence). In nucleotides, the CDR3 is TGTGCCAGCAGTACGGGACAGGAGGGGAATCAGCCCCAGCATTTT. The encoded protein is CASSTGQEGNQPQHF.